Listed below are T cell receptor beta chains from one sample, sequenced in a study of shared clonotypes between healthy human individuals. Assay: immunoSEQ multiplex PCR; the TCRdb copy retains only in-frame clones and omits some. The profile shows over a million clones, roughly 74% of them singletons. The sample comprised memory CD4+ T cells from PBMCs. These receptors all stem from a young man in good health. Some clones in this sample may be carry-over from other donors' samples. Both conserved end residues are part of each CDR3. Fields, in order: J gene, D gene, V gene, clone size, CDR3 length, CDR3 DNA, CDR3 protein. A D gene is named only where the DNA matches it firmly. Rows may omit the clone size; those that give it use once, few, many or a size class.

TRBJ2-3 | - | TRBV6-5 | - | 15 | TGTGCCAGCAGACTCTTCGGGCATTCAGGAGATACGCAGTATTTT | CASRLFGHSGDTQYF
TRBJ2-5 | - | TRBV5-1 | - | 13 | TGCGCCAGCAGTCTACAGGGTAAAGAGACCCAGTACTTC | CASSLQGKETQYF
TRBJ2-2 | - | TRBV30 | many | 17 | TGTGCCTGGAAATCGGGCGTCGGTACCCTCAACACCGGGGAGCTGTTTTTT | CAWKSGVGTLNTGELFF
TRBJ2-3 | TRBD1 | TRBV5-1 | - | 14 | TGCGCCAGCACCGCAGGGGGTAGAACAGATACGCAGTATTTT | CASTAGGRTDTQYF
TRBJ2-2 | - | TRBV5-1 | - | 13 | TGCGCCAGCAGCGCGCAGGGACCCGGGGAGCTGTTTTTT | CASSAQGPGELFF
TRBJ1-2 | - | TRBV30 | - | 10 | TGTGCCTGGAGCAGGGGTGGCTACACCTTC | CAWSRGGYTF
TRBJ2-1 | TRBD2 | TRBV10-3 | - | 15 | TGTGCCATCAGTTTACTAGCGGGAGGGGTAGGGGAGCAGTTCTTC | CAISLLAGGVGEQFF
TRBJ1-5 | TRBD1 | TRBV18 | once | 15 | TGTGCCAGCTCACCGCAGGGGGCGGGCAATCAGCCCCAGCATTTT | CASSPQGAGNQPQHF
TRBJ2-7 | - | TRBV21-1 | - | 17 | TGTGCCAGCAGCTCGGGACTAGCGGGAGGCAGCTCCTACGAGCAGTACTTC | CASSSGLAGGSSYEQYF
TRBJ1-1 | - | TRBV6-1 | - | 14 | TGTGCCAGCACCCACGTCGAAGGGAACACTGAAGCTTTCTTT | CASTHVEGNTEAFF
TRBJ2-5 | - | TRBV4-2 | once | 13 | TGTGCCAGCAGCCAGGGGGCTTTGGAGACCCAGTACTTC | CASSQGALETQYF
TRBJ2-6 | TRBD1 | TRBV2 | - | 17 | TGTGCCAGCAGTGAGGGACAGAGGCCCTCTGGGGCCAACGTCCTGACTTTC | CASSEGQRPSGANVLTF
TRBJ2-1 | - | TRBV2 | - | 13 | TGTGCCAGCAGCGGCGATTCCTACAATGAGCAGTTCTTC | CASSGDSYNEQFF
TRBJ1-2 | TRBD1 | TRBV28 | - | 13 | TGTGCCAGCAGTGAGAGGGACAGCTATGGCTACACCTTC | CASSERDSYGYTF
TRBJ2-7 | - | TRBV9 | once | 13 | TGTGCCAGCAGCGCGGCAGGTTCCTCCGAGCAGTACTTC | CASSAAGSSEQYF
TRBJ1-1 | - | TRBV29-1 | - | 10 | TGCAGCGTTGTGAAGACAGAAGCTTTCTTT | CSVVKTEAFF
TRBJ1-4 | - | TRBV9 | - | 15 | TGTGCCAGCAGCACGAGGGGGGTGGATGGTGAAAAACTGTTTTTT | CASSTRGVDGEKLFF
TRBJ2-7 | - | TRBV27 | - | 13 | TGTGCCAGCAGTGACGGACTCTCCTACGAGCAGTACTTC | CASSDGLSYEQYF
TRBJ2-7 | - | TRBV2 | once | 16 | TGTGCCAGCAGTGGGGCGGCCTCTCCAAAGGAATACGAGCAGTACTTC | CASSGAASPKEYEQYF
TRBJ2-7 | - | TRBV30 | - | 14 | TGTGCCTGGAGTAGGGGCCGCCAAGGGTACGAGCAGTACTTC | CAWSRGRQGYEQYF
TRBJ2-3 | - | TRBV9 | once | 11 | TGTGCCAGCAGCGTCGCAGATACGCAGTATTTT | CASSVADTQYF
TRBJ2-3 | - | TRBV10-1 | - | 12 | TGCGCCAGCAGCGCCTGGGGAGGTACGCAGTATTTT | CASSAWGGTQYF
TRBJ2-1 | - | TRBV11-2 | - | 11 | TGTGCCAGCAGCTTGAGGCAGGCTCTGCTCTTC | CASSLRQALLF
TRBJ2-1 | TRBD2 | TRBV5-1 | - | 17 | TGCGCCAGCAGCTTGGCGACGGCGGGAGGACCGTACAATGAGCAGTTCTTC | CASSLATAGGPYNEQFF